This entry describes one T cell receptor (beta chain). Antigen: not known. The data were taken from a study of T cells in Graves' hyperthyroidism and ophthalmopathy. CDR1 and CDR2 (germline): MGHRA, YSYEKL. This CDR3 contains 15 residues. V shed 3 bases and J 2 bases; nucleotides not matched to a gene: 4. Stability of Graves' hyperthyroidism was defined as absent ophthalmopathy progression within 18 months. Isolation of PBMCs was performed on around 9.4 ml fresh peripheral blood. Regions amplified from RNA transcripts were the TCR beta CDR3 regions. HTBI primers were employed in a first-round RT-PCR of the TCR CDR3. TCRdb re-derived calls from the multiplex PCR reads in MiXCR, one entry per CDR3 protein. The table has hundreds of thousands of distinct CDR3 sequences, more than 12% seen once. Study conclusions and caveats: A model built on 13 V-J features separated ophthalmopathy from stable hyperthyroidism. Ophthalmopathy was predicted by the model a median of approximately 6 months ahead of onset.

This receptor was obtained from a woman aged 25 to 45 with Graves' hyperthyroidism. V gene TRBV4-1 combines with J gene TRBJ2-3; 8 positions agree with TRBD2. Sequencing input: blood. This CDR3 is CASSHIAGTTDTQYF. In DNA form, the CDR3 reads TGCGCCAGCAGCCACATAGCGGGGACCACAGATACGCAGTATTTT.